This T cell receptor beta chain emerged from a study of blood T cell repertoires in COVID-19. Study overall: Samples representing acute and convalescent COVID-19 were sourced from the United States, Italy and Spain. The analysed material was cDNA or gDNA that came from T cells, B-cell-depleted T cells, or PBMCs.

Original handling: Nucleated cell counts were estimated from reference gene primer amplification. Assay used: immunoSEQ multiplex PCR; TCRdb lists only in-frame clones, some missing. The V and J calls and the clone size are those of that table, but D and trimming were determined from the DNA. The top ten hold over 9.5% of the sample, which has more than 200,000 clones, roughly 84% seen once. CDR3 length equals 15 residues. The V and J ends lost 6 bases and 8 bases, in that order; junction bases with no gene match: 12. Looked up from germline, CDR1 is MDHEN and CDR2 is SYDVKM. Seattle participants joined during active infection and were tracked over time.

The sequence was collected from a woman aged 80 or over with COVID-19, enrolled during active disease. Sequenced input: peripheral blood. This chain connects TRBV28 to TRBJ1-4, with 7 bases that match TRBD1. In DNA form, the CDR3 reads TGTGCCAGCAGAACGGGACAGAGGACGCGCGAAAAACTGTTTTTT. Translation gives CASRTGQRTREKLFF. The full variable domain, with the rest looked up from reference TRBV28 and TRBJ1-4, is DVKVTQSSRYLVKRTGEKVFLECVQDMDHENMFWYRQDPGLGLRLIYFSYDVKMKEKGDIPEGYSVSREKKERFSLILESASTNQTSMYLCASRTGQRTREKLFFGSGTQLSVL.